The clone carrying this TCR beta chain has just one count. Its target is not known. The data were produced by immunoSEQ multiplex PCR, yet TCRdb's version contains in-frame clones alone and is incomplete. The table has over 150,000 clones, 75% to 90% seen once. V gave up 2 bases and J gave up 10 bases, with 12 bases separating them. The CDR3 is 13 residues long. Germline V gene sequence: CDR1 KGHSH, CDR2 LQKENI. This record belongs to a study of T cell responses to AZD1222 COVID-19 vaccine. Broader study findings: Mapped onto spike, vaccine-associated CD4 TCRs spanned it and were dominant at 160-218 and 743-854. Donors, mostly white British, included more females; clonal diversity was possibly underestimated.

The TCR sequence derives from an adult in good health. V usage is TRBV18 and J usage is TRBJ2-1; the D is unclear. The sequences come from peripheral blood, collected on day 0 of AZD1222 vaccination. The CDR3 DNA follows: TGTGCCAGCTCACCAGGCCCCCCGTTGGAGCAGTTCTTC. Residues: CASSPGPPLEQFF.